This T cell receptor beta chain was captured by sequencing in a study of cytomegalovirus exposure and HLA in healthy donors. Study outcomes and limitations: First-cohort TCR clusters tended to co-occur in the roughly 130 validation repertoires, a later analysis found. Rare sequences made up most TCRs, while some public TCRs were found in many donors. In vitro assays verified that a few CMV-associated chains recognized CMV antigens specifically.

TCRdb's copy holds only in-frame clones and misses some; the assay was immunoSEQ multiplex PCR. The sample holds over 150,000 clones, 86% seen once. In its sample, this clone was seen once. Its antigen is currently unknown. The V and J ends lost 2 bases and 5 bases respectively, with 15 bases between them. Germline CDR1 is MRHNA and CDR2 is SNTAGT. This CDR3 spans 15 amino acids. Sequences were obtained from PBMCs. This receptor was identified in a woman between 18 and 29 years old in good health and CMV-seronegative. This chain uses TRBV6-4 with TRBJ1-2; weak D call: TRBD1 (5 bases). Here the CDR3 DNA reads TGTGCCAGCAGTGACAGGGCAGGGCTCGGGTATGGCTACACCTTC. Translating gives CASSDRAGLGYGYTF.